The source of this TCR beta chain is a study of shared clonotypes between healthy human individuals. General study points: Only blood was sampled, and tissue TCR repertoires likely differ from blood ones.

This table comes from immunoSEQ multiplex PCR, and its TCRdb copy is limited to in-frame clones, with some not included. The data hold about 1.1 million clones, with roughly 77% observed a single time. The investigators split CD4+ cells into a CD45RA+ naive subset and a CD45RA-negative memory subset. This clone was observed a handful of times. What it binds is unknown. The sequence derives from a young man in good health. Some clones in this sample may be carry-over from other donors' samples. Specimen: memory CD4+ T cells from PBMCs. As to subset: CD45RA-negative fraction.

The CDR3 loop is CASSLSGGWNGYTF. DNA for the CDR3: TGCGCCAGCAGCTTGTCCGGCGGTTGGAATGGCTACACCTTC. The gene calls are TRBV5-1 and TRBJ1-2; D is uncertain. The CDR3 has 14 amino acids. CDR1 is SGHRS, CDR2 YFSETQ, per germline. Trimming took 1 base from V and 6 from J, leaving 13 bases between them.